Each of the 27 T cell receptor beta chains below was sequenced from the same sample in a study of T cell repertoires in urothelial bladder cancer. The table came from immunoSEQ multiplex PCR; TCRdb's copy has only in-frame clones and leaves some out. Among 9,500 to 13,000 clones listed, about 63% were seen once. The sequencing sample was made of tumor-infiltrating cells from bladder cancer. These receptors all stem from a human donor with a benign inflammatory bladder lesion.

V is TRBV18 and J is TRBJ1-4; D remains ambiguous. V lost 6 bases to trimming and J lost 8 bases, with 19 bases between them. There are 15 residues in the CDR3. Germline assignment: CDR1 KGHSH and CDR2 LQKENI. This CDR3 reads CASSPRVSGNEKLFF. CDR3 nucleotides: TGTGCCAGCTCGCCTCGAGTGAGTGGGAACGAAAAACTGTTTTTT.

This chain links TRBV5-1 with TRBJ2-2; D is unresolved. Germline CDR1 is SGHRS and CDR2 is YFSETQ. The CDR3 extends over 15 amino acids. Trimming took 4 bases from V and 4 from J, leaving 14 bases between them. This chain's CDR3 is CASSQLQQRTGELFF. In DNA form, the CDR3 reads TGCGCCAGCAGCCAGTTACAACAGCGCACCGGGGAGCTGTTTTTT. Using reference TRBV5-1 and TRBJ2-2 for the parts outside the CDR3, the full variable domain is KAGVTQTPRYLIKTRGQQVTLSCSPISGHRSVSWYQQTPGQGLQFLFEYFSETQRNKGNFPGRFSGRQFSNSRSEMNVSTLELGDSALYLCASSQLQQRTGELFFGEGSRLTVL.

V is TRBV6-1 and J is TRBJ1-4, with no clear D. The CDR3 totals 13 residues. In germline, CDR1 is MNHNS, CDR2 SASEGT. The V end was cut by 5 bases, the J end by 4 bases, with 8 bases between. Here the CDR3 DNA reads TGTGCCAGCAGTTTGGAGGTTAATGAAAAACTGTTTTTT. Translated: CASSLEVNEKLFF.

This clone was counted a single time. The rearrangement joins TRBV9 to TRBJ1-2, with D maybe TRBD1 (5 bases). Germline V gives CDR1 SGDLS, CDR2 YYNGEE. V was cut by 0 bases and J by 0 bases, with 9 bases left in between. The CDR3 runs 15 residues. The DNA for the CDR3 is TGTGCCAGCAGCGTAGGGGACGGATCTAACTATGGCTACACCTTC. This translates into CASSVGDGSNYGYTF.

V gene TRBV10-2 combines with J gene TRBJ1-6; D is undetermined. The CDR3 contains 14 residues. Trimming took off 3 bases at V and 8 bases at J, with 11 bases between the two ends. Germline V gene sequence: CDR1 WSHSY, CDR2 SAAADI. This chain's CDR3 is CASSEAGKDSPLHF. CDR3 DNA: TGCGCCAGCAGTGAAGCTGGGAAGGATTCACCCCTCCACTTT.

The chain has TRBV19 and TRBJ1-3, with D possibly being TRBD1 (5 bases). The CDR3 is 14 residues long. CDR1 is LNHDA and CDR2 is SQIVND in the germline V gene (reference sequence). V was cut by 8 bases and J by 0 bases, with 11 bases left in between. CDR3: CASESGFSGNTIYF. Here the CDR3 DNA reads TGTGCCAGTGAGTCAGGGTTCTCTGGAAACACCATATATTTT.

This chain joins TRBV9 and TRBJ2-5; 9 bases are a match to TRBD2. The CDR3 consists of 16 residues. J lost 5 bases, V lost 3 bases, and 11 bases had no gene match. Germline V gene sequence: CDR1 SGDLS, CDR2 YYNGEE. CDR3 sequence: CASSASPRGGLETQYF. The DNA for the CDR3 is TGTGCCAGCAGCGCGAGCCCGCGGGGGGGCCTCGAGACCCAGTACTTC.

The chain links TRBV4-1 to TRBJ2-1, with TRBD1 as a possible D gene (5 bases). The CDR3 is made up of 16 amino acids. From germline, CDR1 is MGHRA and CDR2 YSYEKL. Trimming removed 0 bases from V and 3 bases from J, with 12 bases in between. The chain's CDR3 is CASSQDHIGVYNEQFF. CDR3 sequence (DNA): TGCGCCAGCAGCCAAGATCATATAGGGGTCTACAATGAGCAGTTCTTC.

V gene TRBV19 combines with J gene TRBJ1-6, with 7 bases matching TRBD1. The germline V gene encodes CDR1 LNHDA and CDR2 SQIVND (reference sequence). V was pared by 3 bases and J by 10 bases, with 15 bases of the junction left unmatched. CDR3 length equals 17 residues. CDR3 coding DNA: TGTGCCAGTAGTATGGGCCGAGACAGGGTGTTGGAGTCACCCCTCCACTTT. It encodes CASSMGRDRVLESPLHF.

This clone is judged medium-sized. This chain connects TRBV10-3 to TRBJ1-1; D is unclear. V was pared by 0 bases and J by 1 base, with 3 bases between. This CDR3 has 13 amino acids. The germline V gene has CDR1 ENHRY and CDR2 SYGVKD. The CDR3 sequence: CAISESENTEAFF. The CDR3 nucleotides read TGTGCCATCAGTGAGTCCGAGAACACTGAAGCTTTCTTT.

V is TRBV7-9 and J is TRBJ2-7; D not certain. V gave up 2 bases and J gave up 3 bases, with 5 bases separating them. CDR3 length: 12 amino acids. The germline V gene has CDR1 SEHNR and CDR2 FQNEAQ (reference sequence). The CDR3, as DNA: TGTGCCAGCAGCTTAATAGGCTACGAGCAGTACTTC. This sequence encodes CASSLIGYEQYF.

The gene calls are TRBV13 and TRBJ1-1; D gene unclear. The CDR3 has 10 amino acids. Trimming took 0 bases from V and 11 from J, leaving 4 bases between them. The V gene's germline CDR1 is PRHDT and CDR2 FYEKMQ (reference sequence). CDR3 in DNA: TGTGCCAGCAGCTTAGGGAAGGCTTTCTTT. It encodes CASSLGKAFF.

This clone was seen only once. This rearrangement joins TRBV5-1 to TRBJ1-3; 7 bases agree with TRBD1. CDR3 length: 16 residues. J gave up 0 bases and V 0 bases, and 3 bases lay outside the gene matches. CDR1 and CDR2 from the germline V gene are SGHRS and YFSETQ. This CDR3 is CASSLGGDSSGNTIYF. The CDR3, as DNA: TGCGCCAGCAGCTTGGGAGGGGACAGCTCTGGAAACACCATATATTTT.

The chain couples TRBV7-8 to TRBJ2-2; D is perhaps TRBD2 (6 bases). CDR1 is SGHVS, CDR2 FQNEAQ, per germline. The CDR3 is made up of 15 amino acids. With 3 bases removed from V and 5 bases from J, the gap between germline ends came to 13 bases. CDR3 in DNA: TGTGCCAGCAGCTTTGGGGGGACGGCTACCGGGGAGCTGTTTTTT. It specifies CASSFGGTATGELFF.

Of note for this clone: Without the conserved terminal phenylalanine or tryptophan, this CDR3 likely stems from a read error. This sequence joins TRBV9 and TRBJ2-6, with unresolved D. The CDR3 has 13 amino acids. Trimming shortened V by 0 bases and J by 4 bases, and 2 bases separated the two germline ends. CDR1 is SGDLS, CDR2 YYNGEE, per germline. CDR3 bases: TGTGCCAGCAGCGTAGCCGGGGCCAACGTCCTGACTTTA. Protein product: CASSVAGANVLTL.

This chain uses TRBV27 with TRBJ2-3, with 11 bases that match TRBD2. Germline CDR1 MNHEY, CDR2 SMNVEV (reference sequence). This CDR3 comprises 17 residues. Trimming cost V 5 bases and J 7 bases; bases outside gene matches: 14. The CDR3 spells CASSPPPGTSGSNTQYF. The CDR3 DNA sequence: TGTGCCAGCAGTCCCCCACCCGGGACTAGCGGTTCAAATACGCAGTATTTT.

J is TRBJ2-3 and V is TRBV12-5; no definite D call. The germline CDR1 and CDR2 sequences are LGHNT and FRNRAP. The length of the CDR3 is 11 residues. V gave up 9 bases and J gave up 3 bases, with 7 bases separating them. The CDR3 coding sequence is TGTGCTAGCCACGTAACAGATACGCAGTATTTT. Translating gives CASHVTDTQYF.

This chain joins TRBV10-2 and TRBJ2-3; the D gene is possibly TRBD2 (6 bases). The V end was cut by 8 bases, the J end by 2 bases, with 20 bases between. Germline loops: CDR1 WSHSY, CDR2 SAAADI. This CDR3 comprises 16 residues. The CDR3 spells CASGEDSPLLTDTQYF. CDR3 DNA: TGCGCCAGCGGGGAGGACTCACCCCTCCTCACAGATACGCAGTATTTT.

This clone occurred once. The V and J genes are TRBV2 and TRBJ2-7; weak D call: TRBD2 (6 bases). This CDR3 spans 13 amino acids. V was shortened by 6 bases and J by 5 bases, with 14 bases between the two germline ends. Germline CDR1 reads SNHLY; CDR2 reads FYNNEI. The CDR3 coding sequence is TGTGCCAGCAGGGGAGGCCCACTAGACGAGCAGTACTTC. Translated, it gives CASRGGPLDEQYF.

The chain has TRBV2 and TRBJ1-1; a possible D gene is TRBD1 (5 bases). The CDR3 runs to 11 residues. CDR1 is SNHLY and CDR2 is FYNNEI in the germline V gene. The V end lost 10 bases, the J end lost 4 bases, and 10 bases lay between the germline ends. CDR3 loop: CATRQFTEAFF. The CDR3 DNA follows: TGTGCCACCAGACAGTTCACTGAAGCTTTCTTT.

This clone was detected only once. The chain combines TRBV9 with TRBJ1-5; TRBD1 matches at 7 bases. This CDR3 region has 15 residues. CDR1 and CDR2 (germline): SGDLS, YYNGEE. V lost 0 bases and J lost 2; bases outside the gene matches: 2. This CDR3 is CASSVGDRGNQPQHF. For the CDR3, the DNA is TGTGCCAGCAGCGTAGGTGACAGGGGCAATCAGCCCCAGCATTTT.

This sequence joins TRBV20-1 and TRBJ2-3, with 7 bases fitting TRBD1. CDR1 and CDR2 from the germline V gene are DFQATT and SNEGSKA (reference sequence). This CDR3 has 11 amino acids. Trimming removed 5 bases from V and 7 bases from J; junction bases left unmatched: 3. CDR3 region: CSADRENTQYF. DNA for the CDR3: TGCAGTGCTGACAGGGAGAATACGCAGTATTTT.

This chain uses TRBV7-2 with TRBJ2-3, with 8 bases lining up with TRBD1. V lost 0 bases to trimming and J lost 4 bases; unmatched junction nucleotides: 9. CDR1 SGHTA and CDR2 FQGNSA come from the germline V gene. The CDR3 is 17 residues long. CDR3 amino acids: CASSLAARTGLPDTQYF. As DNA, the CDR3 is TGTGCCAGCAGCTTAGCCGCCCGGACAGGGTTACCAGATACGCAGTATTTT.

The chain combines TRBV5-1 with TRBJ1-2, with unresolved D. This CDR3 contains 13 residues. Germline V gives CDR1 SGHRS, CDR2 YFSETQ. V lost 0 bases to trimming and J lost 4 bases, with 7 bases between them. The CDR3, as DNA: TGCGCCAGCAGCTTGGAAGGGAGCTATGGCTACACCTTC. Its translation: CASSLEGSYGYTF.

The chain joins TRBV5-1 to TRBJ2-3, with 7 bases that match TRBD1. Trimming cost V 3 bases and J 5 bases; bases outside gene matches: 9. CDR1 is SGHRS, CDR2 YFSETQ, per germline. The CDR3 sequence is 15 residues long. CDR3 sequence reads: CASSSSGGVGDTQYF. The CDR3, as DNA: TGCGCCAGCAGCTCCTCAGGGGGAGTGGGAGATACGCAGTATTTT. Based on the CDR3 plus reference TRBV5-1 and TRBJ2-3, the full variable domain is KAGVTQTPRYLIKTRGQQVTLSCSPISGHRSVSWYQQTPGQGLQFLFEYFSETQRNKGNFPGRFSGRQFSNSRSEMNVSTLELGDSALYLCASSSSGGVGDTQYFGPGTRLTVL.

The chain has TRBV7-8 and TRBJ1-5, with D uncertain. The CDR3 runs to 16 residues. V was pared by 0 bases and J by 4 bases, with 13 bases between. The germline gives CDR1 SGHVS, CDR2 FQNEAQ. The CDR3 is CASSLAEGSVNQPQHF. The CDR3 DNA follows: TGTGCCAGCAGCTTAGCAGAAGGGTCAGTTAATCAGCCCCAGCATTTT.

The rearrangement links TRBV18 to TRBJ1-1; TRBD1 aligns across 7 bases. After removal of 3 bases from V and 5 bases from J, the junction contained 3 bases not matched to a gene. Per the germline V gene, CDR1 is KGHSH and CDR2 is LQKENI. This CDR3 is 13 amino acids long. As DNA, the CDR3 is TGTGCCAGCTCACCGGCAGGGGGTACTGAAGCTTTCTTT. It yields the protein CASSPAGGTEAFF.